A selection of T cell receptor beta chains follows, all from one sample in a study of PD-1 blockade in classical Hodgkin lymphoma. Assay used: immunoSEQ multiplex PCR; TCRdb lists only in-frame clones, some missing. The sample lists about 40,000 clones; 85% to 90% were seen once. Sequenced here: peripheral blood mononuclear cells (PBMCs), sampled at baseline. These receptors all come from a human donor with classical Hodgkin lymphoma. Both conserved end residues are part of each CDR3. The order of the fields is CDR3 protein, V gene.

CDR3aa: CASSLGVDTGELFF
v_gene: TRBV5-4

CDR3aa: CASSPPFLAGGPTYNEQFF
v_gene: TRBV18

CDR3aa: CATRNPGTGSTGELFF
v_gene: TRBV15

CDR3aa: CASSRAGQGTHYTF
v_gene: TRBV6-1

CDR3aa: CASSLGGGTSNQPQHF
v_gene: TRBV7-2

CDR3aa: CASSSPTRAKNIQYF
v_gene: TRBV6-5

CDR3aa: CASSLGSRAPQHF
v_gene: TRBV7-2

CDR3aa: CAISGEEGRNIQYF
v_gene: TRBV10-3

CDR3aa: CSVEGGPQGSQETQYF
v_gene: TRBV29-1

CDR3aa: CASSQDGTDSYEQYF
v_gene: TRBV4-2

CDR3aa: CAISKRNTDTQYF
v_gene: TRBV10-3

CDR3aa: CASNPGQQETQYF
v_gene: TRBV6-5

CDR3aa: CASSTLDRGLRNEQYF
v_gene: TRBV28

CDR3aa: CASSFPGPRNEKLFF
v_gene: TRBV6-5

CDR3aa: CASSFDYEQYF
v_gene: TRBV7-9

CDR3aa: CASSIKGRAGNTIYF
v_gene: TRBV19

CDR3aa: CASSLGAANTGELFF
v_gene: TRBV5-1

CDR3aa: CASSSQGLAGRTDTQYF
v_gene: TRBV7-3

CDR3aa: CASSLYIGGFGYTF
v_gene: TRBV28

CDR3aa: CAWGTANQPQHF
v_gene: TRBV30

CDR3aa: CASSYGLADNEQFF
v_gene: TRBV7-3

CDR3aa: CASSVVGQVNEKLFF
v_gene: TRBV9

CDR3aa: CASSLAVSYGYTF
v_gene: TRBV7-9